This TCR beta chain was sequenced during a study of neoadjuvant nivolumab and ipilimumab in lung cancer. Note on this clone: The antigen remains unidentified.

The germline V gene encodes CDR1 SQVTM and CDR2 ANQGSEA. The CDR3 extends over 10 amino acids. The V end lost 4 bases, the J end lost 11 bases, and 12 bases lay between the germline ends. Findings of the study overall: TCR richness and clonality were higher in tumors than adjacent uninvolved lung.

Profiling relied on immunoSEQ multiplex PCR, and the TCRdb table lists in-frame clones only, not all of them. The sample lists approximately 31,000 clones, more than 85% occurring once. The TCR was taken from an adult with non-small cell lung cancer. The sequencing here drew on peripheral blood, taken after neoadjuvant nivolumab, alone or with ipilimumab, at or shortly before surgery. V is TRBV29-1 and J is TRBJ2-7, with D possibly matching TRBD1 (5 bases). CDR3 sequence: CSVVRQIKYF. For the CDR3, the DNA is TGCAGCGTTGTAAGACAGATCAAGTACTTC.